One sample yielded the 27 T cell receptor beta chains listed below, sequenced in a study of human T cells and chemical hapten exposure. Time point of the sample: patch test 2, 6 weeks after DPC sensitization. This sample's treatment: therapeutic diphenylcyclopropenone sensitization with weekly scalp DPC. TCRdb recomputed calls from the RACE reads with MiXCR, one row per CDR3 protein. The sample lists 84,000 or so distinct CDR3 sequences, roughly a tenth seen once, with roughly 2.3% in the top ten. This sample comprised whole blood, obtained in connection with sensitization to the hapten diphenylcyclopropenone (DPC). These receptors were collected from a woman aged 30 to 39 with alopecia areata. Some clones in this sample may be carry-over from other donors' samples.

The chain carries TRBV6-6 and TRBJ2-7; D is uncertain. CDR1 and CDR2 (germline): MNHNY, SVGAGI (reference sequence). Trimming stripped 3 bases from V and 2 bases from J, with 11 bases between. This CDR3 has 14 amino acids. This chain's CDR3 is CASSYLENPYEQYF. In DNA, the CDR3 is TGTGCCAGCAGTTATCTGGAAAACCCCTACGAGCAGTACTTC.

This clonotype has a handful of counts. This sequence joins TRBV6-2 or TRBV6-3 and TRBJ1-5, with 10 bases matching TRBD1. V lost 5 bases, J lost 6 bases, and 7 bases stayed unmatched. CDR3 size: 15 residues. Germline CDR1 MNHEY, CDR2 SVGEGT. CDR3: CASSHRDRGSQPQHF. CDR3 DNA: TGTGCCAGCAGTCACCGGGACAGGGGCAGTCAGCCCCAGCATTTT.

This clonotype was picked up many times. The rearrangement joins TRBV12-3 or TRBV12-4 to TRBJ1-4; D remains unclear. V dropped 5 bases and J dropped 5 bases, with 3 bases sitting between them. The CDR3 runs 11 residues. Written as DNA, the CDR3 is TGTGCCAGCAGTCAGAATGAAAAACTGTTTTTT. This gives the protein CASSQNEKLFF.

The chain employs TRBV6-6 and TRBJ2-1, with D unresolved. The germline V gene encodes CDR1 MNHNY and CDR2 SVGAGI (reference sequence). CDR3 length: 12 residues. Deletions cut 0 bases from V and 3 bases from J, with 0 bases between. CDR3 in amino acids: CASSYSYNEQFF. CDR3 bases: TGTGCCAGCAGTTACTCCTACAATGAGCAGTTCTTC.

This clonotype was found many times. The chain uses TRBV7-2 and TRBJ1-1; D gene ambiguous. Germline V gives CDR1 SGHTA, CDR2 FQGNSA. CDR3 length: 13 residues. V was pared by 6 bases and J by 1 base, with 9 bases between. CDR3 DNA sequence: TGTGCCAGCAGGATAGGCGGGAACACTGAAGCTTTCTTT. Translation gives CASRIGGNTEAFF.

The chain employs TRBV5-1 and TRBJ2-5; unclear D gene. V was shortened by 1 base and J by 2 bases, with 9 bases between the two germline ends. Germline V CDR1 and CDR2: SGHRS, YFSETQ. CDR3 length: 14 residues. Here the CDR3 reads CASSLMGPQETQYF. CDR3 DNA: TGCGCCAGCAGCTTGATGGGCCCACAAGAGACCCAGTACTTC. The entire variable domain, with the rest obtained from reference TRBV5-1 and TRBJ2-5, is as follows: KAGVTQTPRYLIKTRGQQVTLSCSPISGHRSVSWYQQTPGQGLQFLFEYFSETQRNKGNFPGRFSGRQFSNSRSEMNVSTLELGDSALYLCASSLMGPQETQYFGPGTRLLVL.

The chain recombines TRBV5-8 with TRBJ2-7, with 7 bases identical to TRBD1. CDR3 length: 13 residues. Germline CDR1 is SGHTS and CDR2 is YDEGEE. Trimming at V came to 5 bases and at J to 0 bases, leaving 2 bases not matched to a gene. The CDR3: CASRDRLSYEQYF. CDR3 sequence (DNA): TGTGCCAGCAGGGACAGGCTCTCCTACGAGCAGTACTTC.

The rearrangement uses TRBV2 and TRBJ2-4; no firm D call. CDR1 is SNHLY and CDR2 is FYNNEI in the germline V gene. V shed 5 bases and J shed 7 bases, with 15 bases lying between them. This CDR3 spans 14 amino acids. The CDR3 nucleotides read TGTGCCAGCAGTCCCGAAAGGGTTAAGAACATTCAGTACTTC. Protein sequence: CASSPERVKNIQYF.

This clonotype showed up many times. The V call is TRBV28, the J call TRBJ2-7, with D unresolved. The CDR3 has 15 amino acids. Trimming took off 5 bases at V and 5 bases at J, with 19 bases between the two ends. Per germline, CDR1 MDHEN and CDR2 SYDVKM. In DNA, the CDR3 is TGTGCCAGCAGTCCCCCTGGGGTTGGAGTGGACGAGCAGTACTTC. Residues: CASSPPGVGVDEQYF.

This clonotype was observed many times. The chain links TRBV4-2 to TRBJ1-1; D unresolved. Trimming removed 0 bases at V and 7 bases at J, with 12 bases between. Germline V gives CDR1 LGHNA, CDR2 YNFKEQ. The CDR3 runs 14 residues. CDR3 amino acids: CASSQDGGSDEAFF. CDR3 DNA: TGTGCCAGCAGCCAAGATGGCGGGTCGGATGAAGCTTTCTTT.

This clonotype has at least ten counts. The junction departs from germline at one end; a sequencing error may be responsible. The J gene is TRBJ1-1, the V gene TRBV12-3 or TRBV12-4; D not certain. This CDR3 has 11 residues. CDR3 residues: CASRLDTEAFF. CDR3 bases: TGTGCCAGCAGATTAGACACTGAAGCTTTCTTT.

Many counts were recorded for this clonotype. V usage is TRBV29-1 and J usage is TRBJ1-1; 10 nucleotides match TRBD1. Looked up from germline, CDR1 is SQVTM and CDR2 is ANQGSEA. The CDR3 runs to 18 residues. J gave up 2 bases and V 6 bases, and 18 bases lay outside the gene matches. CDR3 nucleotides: TGCAGCGTCTCTAGGGCTATGACAGGGGGCATGGGAAACACTGAAGCTTTCTTT. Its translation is CSVSRAMTGGMGNTEAFF. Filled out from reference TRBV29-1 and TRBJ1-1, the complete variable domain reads SAVISQKPSRDICQRGTSLTIQCQVDSQVTMMFWYRQQPGQSLTLIATANQGSEATYESGFVIDKFPISRPNLTFSTLTVSNMSPEDSSIYLCSVSRAMTGGMGNTEAFFGQGTRLTVV.

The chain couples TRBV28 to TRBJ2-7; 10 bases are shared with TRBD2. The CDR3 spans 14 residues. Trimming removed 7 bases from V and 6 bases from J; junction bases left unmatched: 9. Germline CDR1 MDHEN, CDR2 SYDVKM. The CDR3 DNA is TGTGCCAGCATCCCGAGCGGGGGGGCGCGCGAGCAGTACTTC. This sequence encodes CASIPSGGAREQYF. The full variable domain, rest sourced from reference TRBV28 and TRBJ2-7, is DVKVTQSSRYLVKRTGEKVFLECVQDMDHENMFWYRQDPGLGLRLIYFSYDVKMKEKGDIPEGYSVSREKKERFSLILESASTNQTSMYLCASIPSGGAREQYFGPGTRLTVT.

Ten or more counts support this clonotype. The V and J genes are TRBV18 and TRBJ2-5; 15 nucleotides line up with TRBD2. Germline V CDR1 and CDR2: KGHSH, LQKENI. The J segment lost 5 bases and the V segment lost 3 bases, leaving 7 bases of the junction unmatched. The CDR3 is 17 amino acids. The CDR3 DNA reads TGTGCCAGCTCACCCAACGGACTAGCGGGGGGGCGTGAGACCCAGTACTTC. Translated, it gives CASSPNGLAGGRETQYF.

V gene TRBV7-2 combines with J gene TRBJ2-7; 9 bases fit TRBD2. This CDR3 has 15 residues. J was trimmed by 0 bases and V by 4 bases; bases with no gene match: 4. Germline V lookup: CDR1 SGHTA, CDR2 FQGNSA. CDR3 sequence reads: CASSSGLASSYEQYF. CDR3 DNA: TGTGCCAGCAGCTCGGGACTAGCAAGCTCCTACGAGCAGTACTTC.

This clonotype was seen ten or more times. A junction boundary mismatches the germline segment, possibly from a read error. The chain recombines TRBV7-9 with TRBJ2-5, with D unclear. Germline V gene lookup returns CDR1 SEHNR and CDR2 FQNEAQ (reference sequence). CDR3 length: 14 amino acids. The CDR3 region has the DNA TGTGCCAGCAGCTCTCCTACACCACAAGAGACTCAGTACTTC. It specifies CASSSPTPQETQYF.

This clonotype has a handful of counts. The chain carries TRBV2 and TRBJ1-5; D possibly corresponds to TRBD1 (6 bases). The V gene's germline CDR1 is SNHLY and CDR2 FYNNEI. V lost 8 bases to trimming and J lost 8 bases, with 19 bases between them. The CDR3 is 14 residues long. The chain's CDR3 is CASRANTGREPQHF. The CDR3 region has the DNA TGTGCCAGCCGGGCAAACACAGGGAGGGAGCCCCAGCATTTT.

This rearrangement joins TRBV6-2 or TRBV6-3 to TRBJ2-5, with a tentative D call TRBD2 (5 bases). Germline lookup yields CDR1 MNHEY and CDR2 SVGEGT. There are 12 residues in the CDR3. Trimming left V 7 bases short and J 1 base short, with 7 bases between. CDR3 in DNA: TGTGCCAGCACCGGGGTCCAAGAGACCCAGTACTTC. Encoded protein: CASTGVQETQYF.

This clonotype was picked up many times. CDR3 nucleotides: TGCGCCAGCAGCGATAATCTGAACACTGAAGCTTTCTTT. As protein: CASSDNLNTEAFF. V usage is TRBV10-1 and J usage is TRBJ1-1; no reliable D call. V shed 6 bases and J shed 0 bases, with 8 bases lying between them. CDR3 length equals 13 residues. Looked up from germline, CDR1 is WNHNN and CDR2 is SYGVQD (reference sequence).

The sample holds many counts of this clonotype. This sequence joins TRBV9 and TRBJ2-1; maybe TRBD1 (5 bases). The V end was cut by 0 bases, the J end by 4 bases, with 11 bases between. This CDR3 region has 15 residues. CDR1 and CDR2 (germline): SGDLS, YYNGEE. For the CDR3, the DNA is TGTGCCAGCAGCGTAGGAGTTAAGGGGTACAATGAGCAGTTCTTC. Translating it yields CASSVGVKGYNEQFF.

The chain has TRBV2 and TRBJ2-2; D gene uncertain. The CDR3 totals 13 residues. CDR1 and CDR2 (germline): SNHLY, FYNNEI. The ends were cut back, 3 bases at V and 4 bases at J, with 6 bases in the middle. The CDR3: CASSEEFTGELFF. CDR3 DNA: TGTGCCAGCAGTGAGGAATTCACCGGGGAGCTGTTTTTT.

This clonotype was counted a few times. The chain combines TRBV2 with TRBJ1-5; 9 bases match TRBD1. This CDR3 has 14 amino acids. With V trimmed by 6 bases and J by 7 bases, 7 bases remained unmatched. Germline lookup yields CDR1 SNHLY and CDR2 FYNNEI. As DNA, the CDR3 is TGTGCCAGCAGCACACAGGGGGCAGGGCAGCCCCAGCATTTT. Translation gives CASSTQGAGQPQHF.

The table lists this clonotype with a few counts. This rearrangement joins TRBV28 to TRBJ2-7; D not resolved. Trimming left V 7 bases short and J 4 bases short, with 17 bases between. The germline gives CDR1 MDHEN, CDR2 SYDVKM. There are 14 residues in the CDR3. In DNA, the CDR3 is TGTGCCAGCACTACTTCAGGCCCGACATACGAGCAGTACTTC. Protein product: CASTTSGPTYEQYF.

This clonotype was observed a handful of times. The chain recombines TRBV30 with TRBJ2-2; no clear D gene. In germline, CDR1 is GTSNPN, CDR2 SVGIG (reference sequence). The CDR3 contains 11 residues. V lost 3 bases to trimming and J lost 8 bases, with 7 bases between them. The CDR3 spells CAWRAVGELFF. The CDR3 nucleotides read TGTGCCTGGAGGGCAGTGGGGGAGCTGTTTTTT.

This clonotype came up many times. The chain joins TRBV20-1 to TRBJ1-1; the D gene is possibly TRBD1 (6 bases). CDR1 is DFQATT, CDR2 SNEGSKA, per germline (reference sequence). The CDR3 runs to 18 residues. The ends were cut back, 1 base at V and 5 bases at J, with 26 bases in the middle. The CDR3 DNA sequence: TGCAGTGCTAGAGCCCCTGCCGGGACACCAGGGCTTGGGACTGAAGCTTTCTTT. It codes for CSARAPAGTPGLGTEAFF.

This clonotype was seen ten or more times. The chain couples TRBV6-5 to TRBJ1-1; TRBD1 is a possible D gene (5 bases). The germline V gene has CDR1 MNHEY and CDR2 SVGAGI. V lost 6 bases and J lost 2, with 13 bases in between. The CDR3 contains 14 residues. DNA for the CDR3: TGTGCCAGCAGGCAGGGCCCTTCAAACACTGAAGCTTTCTTT. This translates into CASRQGPSNTEAFF.

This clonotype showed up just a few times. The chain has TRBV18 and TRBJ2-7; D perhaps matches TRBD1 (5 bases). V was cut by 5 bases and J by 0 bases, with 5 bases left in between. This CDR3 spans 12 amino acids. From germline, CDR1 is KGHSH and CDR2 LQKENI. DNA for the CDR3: TGTGCCAGCTCAGACAGCTCCTACGAGCAGTACTTC. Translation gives CASSDSSYEQYF.